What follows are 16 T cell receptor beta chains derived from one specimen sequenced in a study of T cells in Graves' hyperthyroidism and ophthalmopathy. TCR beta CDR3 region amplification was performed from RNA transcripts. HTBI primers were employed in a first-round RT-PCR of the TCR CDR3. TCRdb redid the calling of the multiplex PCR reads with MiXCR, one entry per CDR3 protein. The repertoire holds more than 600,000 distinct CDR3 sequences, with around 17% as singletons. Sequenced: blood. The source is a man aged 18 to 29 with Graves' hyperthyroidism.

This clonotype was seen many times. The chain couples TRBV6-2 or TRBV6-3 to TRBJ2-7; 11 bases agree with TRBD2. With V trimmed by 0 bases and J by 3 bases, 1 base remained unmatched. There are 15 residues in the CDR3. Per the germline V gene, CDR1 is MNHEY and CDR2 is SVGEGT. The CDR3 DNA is TGTGCCAGCAGTTACTCAACTAGCGGGAGCTACGAGCAGTACTTC. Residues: CASSYSTSGSYEQYF.

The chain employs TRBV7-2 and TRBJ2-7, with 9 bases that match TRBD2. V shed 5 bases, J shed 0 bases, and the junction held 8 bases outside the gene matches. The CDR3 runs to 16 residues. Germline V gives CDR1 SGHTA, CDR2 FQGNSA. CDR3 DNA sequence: TGTGCCAGCAGCCCTCTAGCGGGGCCCCTCTCCTACGAGCAGTACTTC. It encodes CASSPLAGPLSYEQYF.

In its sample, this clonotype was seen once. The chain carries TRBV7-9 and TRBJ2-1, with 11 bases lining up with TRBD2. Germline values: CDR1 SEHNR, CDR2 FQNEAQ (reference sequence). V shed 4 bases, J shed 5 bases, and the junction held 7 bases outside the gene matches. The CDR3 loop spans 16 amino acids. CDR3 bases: TGTGCCAGCAGCTCCAGACTAGCGGGAAGGGACAATGAGCAGTTCTTC. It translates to CASSSRLAGRDNEQFF. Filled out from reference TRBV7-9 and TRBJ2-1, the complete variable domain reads DTGVSQNPRHKITKRGQNVTFRCDPISEHNRLYWYRQTLGQGPEFLTYFQNEAQLEKSRLLSDRFSAERPKGSFSTLEIQRTEQGDSAMYLCASSSRLAGRDNEQFFGPGTRLTVL.

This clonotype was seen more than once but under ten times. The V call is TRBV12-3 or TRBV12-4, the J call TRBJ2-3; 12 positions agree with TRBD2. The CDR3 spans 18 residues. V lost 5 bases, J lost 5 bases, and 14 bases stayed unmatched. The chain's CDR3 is CASSHRGASGRAGDTQYF. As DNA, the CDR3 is TGTGCCAGCAGTCACCGGGGGGCTAGCGGGAGGGCGGGAGATACGCAGTATTTT.

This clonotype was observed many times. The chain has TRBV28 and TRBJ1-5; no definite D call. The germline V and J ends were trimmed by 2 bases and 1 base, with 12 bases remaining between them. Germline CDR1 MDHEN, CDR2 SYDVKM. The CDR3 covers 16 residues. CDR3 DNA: TGTGCCAGCAGTTTAGTCTGGAGGCAGAGCAATCAGCCCCAGCATTTT. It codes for CASSLVWRQSNQPQHF.

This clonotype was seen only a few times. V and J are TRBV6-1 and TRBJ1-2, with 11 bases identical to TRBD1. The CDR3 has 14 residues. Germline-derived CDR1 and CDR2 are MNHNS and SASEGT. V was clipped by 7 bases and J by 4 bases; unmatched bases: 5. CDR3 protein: CASTPDRGPYGYTF. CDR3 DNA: TGTGCCAGCACCCCGGACAGGGGGCCCTATGGCTACACCTTC.

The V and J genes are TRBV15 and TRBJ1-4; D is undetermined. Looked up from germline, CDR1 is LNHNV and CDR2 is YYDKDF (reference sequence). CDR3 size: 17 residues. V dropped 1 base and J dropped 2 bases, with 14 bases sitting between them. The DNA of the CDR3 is TGTGCCACCAGCAGAGGAGTGAACACGTGGACTAATGAAAAACTGTTTTTT. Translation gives CATSRGVNTWTNEKLFF.

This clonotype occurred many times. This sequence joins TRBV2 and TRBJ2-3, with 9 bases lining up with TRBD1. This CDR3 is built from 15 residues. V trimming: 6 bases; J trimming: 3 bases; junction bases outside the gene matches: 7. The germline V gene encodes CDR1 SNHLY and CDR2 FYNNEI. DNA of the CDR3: TGTGCCAGCAGCCCGAACAGGGGGCTAACAGATACGCAGTATTTT. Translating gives CASSPNRGLTDTQYF.

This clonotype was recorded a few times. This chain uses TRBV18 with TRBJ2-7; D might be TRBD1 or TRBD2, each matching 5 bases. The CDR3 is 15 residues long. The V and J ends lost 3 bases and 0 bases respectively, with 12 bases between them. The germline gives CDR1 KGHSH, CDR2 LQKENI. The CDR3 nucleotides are TGTGCCAGCTCACCCGGGGCCGAGGGCTCCTACGAGCAGTACTTC. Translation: CASSPGAEGSYEQYF.

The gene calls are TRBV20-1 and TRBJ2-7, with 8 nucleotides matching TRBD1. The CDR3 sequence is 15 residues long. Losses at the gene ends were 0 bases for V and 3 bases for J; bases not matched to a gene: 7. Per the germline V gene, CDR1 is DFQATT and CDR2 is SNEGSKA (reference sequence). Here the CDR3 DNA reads TGCAGTGCTAGAGATGGGGCAGGGGGCAACTACGAGCAGTACTTC. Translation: CSARDGAGGNYEQYF.

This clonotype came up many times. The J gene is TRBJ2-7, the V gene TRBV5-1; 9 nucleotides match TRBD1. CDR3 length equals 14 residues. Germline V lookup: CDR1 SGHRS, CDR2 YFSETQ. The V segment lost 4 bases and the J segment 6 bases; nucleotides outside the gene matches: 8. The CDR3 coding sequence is TGCGCCAGCAGCAGGACAGGGGCCTCCCCCGAGCAGTACTTC. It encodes CASSRTGASPEQYF.

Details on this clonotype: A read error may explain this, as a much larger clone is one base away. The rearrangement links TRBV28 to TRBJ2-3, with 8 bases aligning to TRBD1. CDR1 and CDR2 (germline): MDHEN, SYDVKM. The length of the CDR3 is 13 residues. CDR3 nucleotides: TGTGCCAGCAGTACGACAGGGACAGGTACGCAGTATTTT. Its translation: CASSTTGTGTQYF.

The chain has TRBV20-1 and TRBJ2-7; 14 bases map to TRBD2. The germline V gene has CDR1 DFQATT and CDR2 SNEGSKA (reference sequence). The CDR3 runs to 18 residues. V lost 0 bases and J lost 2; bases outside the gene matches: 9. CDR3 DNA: TGCAGTGCTAGAGATTTGACTAGCGGGAGGGCCGTCGCCTACGAGCAGTACTTC. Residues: CSARDLTSGRAVAYEQYF.

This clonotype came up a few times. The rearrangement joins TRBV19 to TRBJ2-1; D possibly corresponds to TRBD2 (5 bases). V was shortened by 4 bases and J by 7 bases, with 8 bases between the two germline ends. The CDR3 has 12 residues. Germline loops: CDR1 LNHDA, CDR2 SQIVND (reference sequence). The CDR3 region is CASSKRGNEQFF. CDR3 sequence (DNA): TGTGCCAGTAGTAAACGGGGAAATGAGCAGTTCTTC. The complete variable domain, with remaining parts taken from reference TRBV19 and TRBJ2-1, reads DGGITQSPKYLFRKEGQNVTLSCEQNLNHDAMYWYRQDPGQGLRLIYYSQIVNDFQKGDIAEGYSVSREKKESFPLTVTSAQKNPTAFYLCASSKRGNEQFFGPGTRLTVL.

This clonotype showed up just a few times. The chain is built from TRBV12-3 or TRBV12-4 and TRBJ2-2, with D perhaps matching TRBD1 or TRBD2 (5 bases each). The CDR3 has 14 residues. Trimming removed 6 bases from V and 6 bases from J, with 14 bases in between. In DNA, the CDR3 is TGTGCCAGCAGGGGACCCCTTGGGGCCGGGGAGCTGTTTTTT. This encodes CASRGPLGAGELFF.

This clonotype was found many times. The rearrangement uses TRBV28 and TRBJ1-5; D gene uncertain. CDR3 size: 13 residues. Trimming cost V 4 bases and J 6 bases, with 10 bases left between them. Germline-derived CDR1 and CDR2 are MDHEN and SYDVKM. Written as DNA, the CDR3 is TGTGCCAGCAGTTCCCCGAGCGGTCAGCCCCAGCATTTT. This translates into CASSSPSGQPQHF.